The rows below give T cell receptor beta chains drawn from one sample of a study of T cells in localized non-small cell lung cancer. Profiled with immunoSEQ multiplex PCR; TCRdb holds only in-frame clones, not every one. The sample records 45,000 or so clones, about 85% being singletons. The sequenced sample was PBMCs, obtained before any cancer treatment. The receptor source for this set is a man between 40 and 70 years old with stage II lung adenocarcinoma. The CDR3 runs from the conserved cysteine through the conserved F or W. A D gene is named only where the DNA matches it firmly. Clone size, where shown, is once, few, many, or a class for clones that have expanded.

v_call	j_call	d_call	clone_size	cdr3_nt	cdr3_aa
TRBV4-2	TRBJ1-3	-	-	TGTGCCAGCAGCCCAACAGGAGGAAACACCATATATTTT	CASSPTGGNTIYF
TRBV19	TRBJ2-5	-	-	TGTGCCAGTAGTGGACGGACGGACCAAACAGAGACCCAGTACTTC	CASSGRTDQTETQYF
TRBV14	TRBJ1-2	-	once	TGTGCCAGCAGCCAAGATAGGAGCGGGACAACTTTTAACTATGGCTACACCTTC	CASSQDRSGTTFNYGYTF
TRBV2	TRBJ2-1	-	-	TGTGCCAGCAGTGAGGGTAGCCCCGGTTACGGTGAGCAGTTCTTC	CASSEGSPGYGEQFF
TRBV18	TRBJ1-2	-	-	TGTGCCAGCTCACCGAGAACAGGGTTAGGTCTTATAGACTATGGCTACACCTTC	CASSPRTGLGLIDYGYTF
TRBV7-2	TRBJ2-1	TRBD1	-	TGTGCCAGCAGCCCGGGACAGTTCAATGAGCAGTTCTTC	CASSPGQFNEQFF
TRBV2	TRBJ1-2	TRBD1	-	TGTGCCAGCACCCGCTCTGGGACAGAAGCTAACTATGGCTACACCTTC	CASTRSGTEANYGYTF
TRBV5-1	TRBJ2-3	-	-	TGCGCCAGCAGCTTGGAGTTCGGGTTTGATACGCAGTATTTT	CASSLEFGFDTQYF
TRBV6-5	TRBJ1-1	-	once	TGTGCCAGCATTCAGACAGGTCTGAACACTGAAGCTTTCTTT	CASIQTGLNTEAFF
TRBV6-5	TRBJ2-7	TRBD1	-	TGTGCCACCCAACCCGGACAGGGCGACTACGAGCAGTACTTC	CATQPGQGDYEQYF
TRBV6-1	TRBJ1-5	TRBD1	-	TGTGCCAGCCACCCCGACAGGGGATTATATCAGCCCCAGCATTTT	CASHPDRGLYQPQHF
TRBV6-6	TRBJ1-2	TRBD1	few	TGTGCCAGCATTGGACAGGGCCTATCCACCTATGGCTACACCTTC	CASIGQGLSTYGYTF
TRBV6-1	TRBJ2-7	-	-	TGTGCCAGCAGTGGGTCCCTCGTAGGGGACGATTCCTACGAGCAGTACTTC	CASSGSLVGDDSYEQYF
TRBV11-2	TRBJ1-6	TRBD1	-	TGTGCCAGCAGCCTGAACCCCTCGACAGGGGATAATTCACCCCTCCACTTT	CASSLNPSTGDNSPLHF
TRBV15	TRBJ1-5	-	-	TGTGCCACCAGCAGAGAAAGAGGGGGGGAACAGCCCCAGCATTTT	CATSRERGGEQPQHF
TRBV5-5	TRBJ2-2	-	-	TGTGCCAGCAGCTTGGCCGCTAGGGAGACCGGGGAGCTGTTTTTT	CASSLAARETGELFF
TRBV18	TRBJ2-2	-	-	TGTGCCAGCTCAGCAAGGGGGATCCCCATCAACACCGGGGAGCTGTTTTTT	CASSARGIPINTGELFF
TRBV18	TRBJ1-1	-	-	TGTGCCAGCTCACCACCGAGGGGCGCATCAGCTAGGAACACTGAAGCTTTCTTT	CASSPPRGASARNTEAFF
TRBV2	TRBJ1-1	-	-	TGTGCCAGCAGCTTAAGGGTGGGGGGCACTGAAGCTTTCTTT	CASSLRVGGTEAFF
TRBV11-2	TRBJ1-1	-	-	TGTGCCAGCAGCGGGCAGCCGAATCGGTCTTTCTTT	CASSGQPNRSFF
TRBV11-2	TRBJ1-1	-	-	TGTGCCAGCAGCTTAGGATTCGACGGAACTGAAGCTTTCTTT	CASSLGFDGTEAFF
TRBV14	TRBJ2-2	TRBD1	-	TGTGCCAGTAACAGGGGCGCCGCGAACACCGGGGAGCTGTTTTTT	CASNRGAANTGELFF
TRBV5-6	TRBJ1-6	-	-	TGTGCCAGCATCTTTACAGGGAGTAATTCACCCCTCCACTTT	CASIFTGSNSPLHF
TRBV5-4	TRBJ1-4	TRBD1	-	TGTGCCAGCAGCCGGACAGGGGAGAGTGAAAAACTGTTTTTT	CASSRTGESEKLFF
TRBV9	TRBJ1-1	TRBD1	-	TGTGCCAGCAGCGTTAATTTAGGAGACAGGGGGCTTCACACTGAAGCTTTCTTT	CASSVNLGDRGLHTEAFF
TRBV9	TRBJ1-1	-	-	TGTGCCAGCAGCGCGGATGGGGGATGGAGCACTGAAGCTTTCTTT	CASSADGGWSTEAFF
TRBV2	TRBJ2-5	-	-	TGTGCCAGCAGTGATGAAGAGACCCAGTACTTC	CASSDEETQYF
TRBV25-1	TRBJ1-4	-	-	TGTGCCAGCACGATAGCAACTAATGAAAAACTGTTTTTT	CASTIATNEKLFF
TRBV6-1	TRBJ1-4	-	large	TGTGCCAGCACCCCAGAGGGCAGACGGCTGTTTTTT	CASTPEGRRLFF
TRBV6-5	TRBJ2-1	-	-	TGTGCCAGCAGTTACTCTCGGGATGAGCAGTTCTTC	CASSYSRDEQFF
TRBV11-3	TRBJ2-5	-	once	TGTGCCAGCAGCTTATCTAGCCAAGAGACCCAGTACTTC	CASSLSSQETQYF
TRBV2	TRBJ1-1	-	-	TGTGCCAGCAGTGGCAGGGGATTTAAAGCTTTCTTT	CASSGRGFKAFF
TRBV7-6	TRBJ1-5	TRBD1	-	TGTGCCAGCAGCTTAGGACAGGGAGGCCAGCCCCAGCATTTT	CASSLGQGGQPQHF
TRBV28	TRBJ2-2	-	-	TGTGCCAGCAGCTCAGGGGTGGGGGAGCTGTTTTTT	CASSSGVGELFF
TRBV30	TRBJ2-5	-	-	TGTGCCTGGAGTTCGGGGCGAAGGGGAGAGACCCAGTACTTC	CAWSSGRRGETQYF
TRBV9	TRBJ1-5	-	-	TGTGCCAGCAGCGTGGGGGGGAGCAATCAGCCCCAGCATTTT	CASSVGGSNQPQHF
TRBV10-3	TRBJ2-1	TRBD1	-	TGTGCCATCAGCCCCAGGGGGCTCGCTTCCTACAATGAGCAGTTCTTC	CAISPRGLASYNEQFF
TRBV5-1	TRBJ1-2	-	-	TGCGCCAGCAGCTTCCTCACAGGGAATACGATTAGGAATGGCTACACCTTC	CASSFLTGNTIRNGYTF
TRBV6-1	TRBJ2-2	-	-	TGTGCCAGCAGTGAAGCTGGCCGATCCACCGGGGAGCTGTTTTTT	CASSEAGRSTGELFF
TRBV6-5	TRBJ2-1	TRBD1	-	TGTGCCAGCAGACCGACAGGGGGTCTCACGGAGCAGTTCTTC	CASRPTGGLTEQFF
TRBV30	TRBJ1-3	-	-	TGTGCCTGGAAAGGACACTCCTCTGGAAACACCATATATTTT	CAWKGHSSGNTIYF
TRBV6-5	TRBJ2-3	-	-	TGTGCCAGCAGACCTTTGGGGGTCACAGATACGCAGTATTTT	CASRPLGVTDTQYF
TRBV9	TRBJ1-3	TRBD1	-	TGTGCCAGCAGCGCTACAGGGGGCTCTGGAAACACCATATATTTT	CASSATGGSGNTIYF
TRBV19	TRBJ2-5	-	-	TGTGCCAGTAGTAGGTTGGGGCAGCAAGAGACCCAGTACTTC	CASSRLGQQETQYF
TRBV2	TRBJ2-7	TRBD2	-	TGTGCCAGCAGTGAAGGGGGAGGGCCCTACGAGCAGTACTTC	CASSEGGGPYEQYF
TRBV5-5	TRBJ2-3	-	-	TGTGCCAGCAGCTTGGGGGTAGGGAGAACAGATACGCAGTATTTT	CASSLGVGRTDTQYF
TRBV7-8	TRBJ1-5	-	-	TGTGCCAGCAGCTTAGGGCAGCGGGAGATCAATCAGCCCCAGCATTTT	CASSLGQREINQPQHF
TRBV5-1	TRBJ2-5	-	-	TGCGCCAGCAGCTGGGTCTCGGAGGAGACCCAGTACTTC	CASSWVSEETQYF
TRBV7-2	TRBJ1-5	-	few	TGTGCCAGCAGCTTAGTGTTTGGCAATCAGCCCCAGCATTTT	CASSLVFGNQPQHF
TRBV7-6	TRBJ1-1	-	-	TGTGCCAGCAGCTTAAGTGTCAGGGCCACTGAAGCTTTCTTT	CASSLSVRATEAFF
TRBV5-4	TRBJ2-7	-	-	TGTGCCAGCAGCCGCCCGGCCAGGGCCGGGTCCTACGAGCAGTACTTC	CASSRPARAGSYEQYF
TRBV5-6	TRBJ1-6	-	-	TGTGCCAGCAGCTTGGGGGCCTTCTATAATTCACCCCTCCACTTT	CASSLGAFYNSPLHF
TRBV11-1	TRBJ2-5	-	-	TGTGCCAGCAGCCCGACAGGCAAAGAGACCCAGTACTTC	CASSPTGKETQYF
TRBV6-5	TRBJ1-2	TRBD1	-	TGTGCCAGCAGCCGGGACAGGGGGCATGGCTACACCTTC	CASSRDRGHGYTF
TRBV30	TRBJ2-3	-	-	TGTGCCTGGAGTGGGGGCTACACAGATACGCAGTATTTT	CAWSGGYTDTQYF
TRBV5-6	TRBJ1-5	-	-	TGTGCCAGCAGGAGACAGAATAGCAATCAGCCCCAGCATTTT	CASRRQNSNQPQHF
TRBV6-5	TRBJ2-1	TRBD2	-	TGTGCCAGCAGTAAGGGACTAGCGGTTTATAATGAGCAGTTCTTC	CASSKGLAVYNEQFF
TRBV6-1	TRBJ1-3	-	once	TGTGCCAGCATGGTGGACAGCTACTCTGGAAACACCATATATTTT	CASMVDSYSGNTIYF
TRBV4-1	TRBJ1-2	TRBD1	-	TGCGCCAGCAGCCAGGGGACAGAAACTTACTATGGCTACACCTTC	CASSQGTETYYGYTF